The text below deals with one T cell receptor beta chain. The specificity of this receptor is unknown. No base qualities exist here, and no much larger clone lies one base off it. Library preparation was by PCR. At the Johns Hopkins FTIC core, DNA from the cultured CD4+ T cells underwent TCR sequencing with the Oncomine TCR Beta short-read assay. Genomic DNA was extracted from the cultured CD4+ T cells with the QIAamp micro DNA kit. Oncomine TCR Beta libraries from cultured CD4+ T cells were pooled using unique dual indexes and sequenced on an Illumina iSeq 100. The study's processing was this. Non-productive sequences were removed, and CDR3s not starting with C, not ending with F or W, or shorter than 7 amino acids were discarded. Antigen-specific clonotypes were identified with the MANAFEST web application by comparing peptide-stimulated wells with reference and other culture wells. To be called positive, a clone needed an FDR below 0.05, an odds ratio above 5, and a productive frequency above 0.1% in at least two of three replicate wells. A clonotype counted as cross-reactive if it showed significant expansion both in the SARS-CoV-2 spike wells and in at least one common cold coronavirus spike condition. Using R version 3.6.1, CDR3 homology was evaluated through Levenshtein distances (stringdist) along with unrooted phylogenetic trees (ape). TCRdb handled the public reads itself, with Q25 trimming in fastp and clone calling in MiXCR, and kept productive beta chains. CDR3 protein duplicates are merged, each entry listing the most common genes and DNA. None of the V and J calls come from the authors' own analysis; TCRdb made them. Present in this sample are some 9,200 distinct CDR3 sequences, over 35% of which were seen just once. About 19% of the sample is taken by the ten largest.

The treatment or condition label for this specimen denotes: approximately 9-day PBMC culture with coronavirus spike peptide pools or control peptides (ViraFEST assay). CD4+ T cells from unexposed donors were collected before the COVID-19 pandemic (2011-2018). To expand antigen-specific T cells with peptide pools and then pick out the expanded clonotypes through TCR sequencing, the study relied on the ViraFEST assay. PBMCs were cultured at roughly 2 million per well in IMDM supplemented with approximately 5.4% human AB serum and 9 to 10 IU/ml IL-2, with around 10 ug/ml peptide pools added. Half of the culture medium was replaced with fresh IL-2-containing medium on days 3 and 7. After 10 days of culture, CD4+ T cells were isolated by negative selection using the EasySep CD4+ T cell isolation kit. As far as cell numbers permitted, CD4+ T cells from unexposed donors were tested for reactivity against SARS-CoV-2 S and N as well as four spike pools from common cold coronaviruses. Ficoll-Paque Plus gradient centrifugation was used to isolate PBMCs from whole blood, and the isolated PBMCs were then either used fresh or cryopreserved at -140C. Each culture condition was generally run in triplicate wells. Leukapheresis product for the unexposed donors was bought commercially.

This sample is part of a study of vaccination and CD4 T cells after COVID-19 (dated 2022 in TCRdb). About the study as a whole: Six males and four females were included in the convalescent cohort, with two Hispanic individuals, seven Caucasians, two Asians and one multiracial person represented. Participants received two doses of either the Pfizer-BioNTech BNT162b2 vaccine (n=8) or the Moderna mRNA-1273 vaccine (n=2). Post-COVID blood samples were collected from convalescent patients a median of roughly 100 days after diagnosis, with a range of roughly 30 to 170 days. The time from the second vaccine dose to post-vaccine blood sampling had a median of 72 days and ranged from roughly 12 to 241 days. For stimulating the cultures, overlapping spike peptide pools were used, derived from SARS-CoV-2 as well as from the common cold coronaviruses HCoV-NL63, HCoV-OC43 and HCoV-229E. As controls, cultures received a CEFX viral epitope pool (the positive control), an HIV-1 Nef peptide pool (the negative control), or no peptide at all. In about 11 COVID-19 convalescent patients and a handful of infection-naive healthy vaccine recipients, the spike-specific CD4+ TCR repertoire before mRNA vaccination was compared with the repertoire after mRNA vaccination. At the TCR clonotype level, an earlier paper using these donors assessed memory CD4+ T cell crossreactivity between SARS-CoV-2 and common cold coronavirus spike proteins.

Taken from cysteine to phenylalanine, the CDR3 has 15 residues. Of all the DNA, just the CDR3 is kept, 45 bases in frame from base 1. Sequences DFQATT (CDR1) and SNEGSKA (CDR2) are obtained from the germline V gene (reference sequence). Compared with germline, V lacks 5 bases and J lacks 3 bases; bases without a gene match: 10. Findings and caveats that apply to the study as a whole: In convalescent patients, nearly all vaccine-specific clones (304 of 307) were found to be mono-reactive for SARS-CoV-2 spike rather than cross-reactive with common cold coronaviruses. The median count of SARS-CoV-2-reactive clonotypes went up from around 21 after infection to about 41 after vaccination, although the change was not significant. The study included relatively few convalescent patients and did not analyze early timepoints after natural infection. Among the post-vaccine SARS-CoV-2-reactive clones in convalescent patients, a median 86.3% showed up only after vaccination, which suggests vaccine-specific priming.

Material for sequencing was CD4+ T cells from blood, cultured in vitro. The sequence links TRBV20-1 to TRBJ2-7; 10 junctional bases match TRBD2. The clonotype originates from a human donor in good health. The encoded CDR3 is CSADTGTSADYEQYF. At the DNA level, the sequence is TGCAGTGCTGATACCGGGACTAGCGCGGACTACGAGCAGTACTTC.